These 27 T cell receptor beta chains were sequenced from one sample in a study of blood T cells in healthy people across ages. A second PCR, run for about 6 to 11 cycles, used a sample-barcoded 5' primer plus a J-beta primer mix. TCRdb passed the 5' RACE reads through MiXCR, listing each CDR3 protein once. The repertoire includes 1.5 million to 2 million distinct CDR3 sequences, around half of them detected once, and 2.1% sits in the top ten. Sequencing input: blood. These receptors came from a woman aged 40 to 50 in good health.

CDR3 bases: TGCAGTGCCGGACTAGCGGGGGGTCGCCGCACAGATACGCAGTATTTT. Its translation is CSAGLAGGRRTDTQYF. The gene calls are TRBV20-1 and TRBJ2-3; 14 positions match TRBD2. CDR3 size: 16 residues. J was trimmed by 1 base and V by 6 bases; bases with no gene match: 6. The germline V gene encodes CDR1 DFQATT and CDR2 SNEGSKA (reference sequence).

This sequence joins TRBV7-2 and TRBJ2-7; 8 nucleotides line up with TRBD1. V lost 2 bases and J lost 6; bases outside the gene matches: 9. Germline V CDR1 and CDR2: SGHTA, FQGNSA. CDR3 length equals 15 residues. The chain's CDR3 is CASSLRRQGATEQYF. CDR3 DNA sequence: TGTGCCAGCAGCTTAAGGAGGCAGGGGGCTACCGAGCAGTACTTC.

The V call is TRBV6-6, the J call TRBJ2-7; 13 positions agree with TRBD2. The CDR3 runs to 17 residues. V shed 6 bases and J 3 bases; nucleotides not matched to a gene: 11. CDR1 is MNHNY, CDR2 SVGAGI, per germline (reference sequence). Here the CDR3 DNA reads TGTGCCAGCAGCCAGAGGACTAGCGGGGGAACCTACTACGAGCAGTACTTC. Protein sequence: CASSQRTSGGTYYEQYF.

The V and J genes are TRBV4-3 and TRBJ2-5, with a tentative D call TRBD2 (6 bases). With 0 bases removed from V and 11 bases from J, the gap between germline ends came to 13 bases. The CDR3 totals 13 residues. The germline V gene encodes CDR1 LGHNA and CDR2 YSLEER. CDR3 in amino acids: CASSQELPREQYF. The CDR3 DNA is TGCGCCAGCAGCCAAGAACTCCCTCGGGAGCAGTACTTC.

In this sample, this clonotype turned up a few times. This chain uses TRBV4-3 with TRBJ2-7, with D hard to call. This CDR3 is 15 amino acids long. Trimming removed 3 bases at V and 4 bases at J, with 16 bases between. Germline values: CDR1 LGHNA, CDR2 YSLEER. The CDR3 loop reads CASSQRALPRYEQYF. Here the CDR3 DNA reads TGCGCCAGCAGCCAGCGTGCCCTGCCGCGATACGAGCAGTACTTC.

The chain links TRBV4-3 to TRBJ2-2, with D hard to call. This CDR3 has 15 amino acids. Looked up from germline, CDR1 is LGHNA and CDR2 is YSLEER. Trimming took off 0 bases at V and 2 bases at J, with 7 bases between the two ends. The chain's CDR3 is CASSQDRFNTGELFF. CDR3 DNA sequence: TGCGCCAGCAGCCAAGATAGGTTCAACACCGGGGAGCTGTTTTTT.

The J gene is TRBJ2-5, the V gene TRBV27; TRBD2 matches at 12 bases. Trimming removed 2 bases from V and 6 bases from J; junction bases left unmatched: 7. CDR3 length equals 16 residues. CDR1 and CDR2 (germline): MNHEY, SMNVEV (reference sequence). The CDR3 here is CASSLLAGGALKTQYF. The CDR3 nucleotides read TGTGCCAGCAGTTTACTAGCGGGGGGGGCGTTAAAGACCCAGTACTTC.

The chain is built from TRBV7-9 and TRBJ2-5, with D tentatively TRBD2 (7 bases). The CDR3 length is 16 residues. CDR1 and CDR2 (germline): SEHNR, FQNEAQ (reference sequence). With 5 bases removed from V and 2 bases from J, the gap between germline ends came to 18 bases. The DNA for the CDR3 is TGTGCCAGCAGCGAGACGGGGGGCCTTAGGCAAGAGACCCAGTACTTC. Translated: CASSETGGLRQETQYF.

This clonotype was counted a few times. The CDR3 reads CASSLDGVRADQETQYF. The CDR3 nucleotides are TGCGCCAGCAGCTTGGACGGGGTAAGGGCGGACCAAGAGACCCAGTACTTC. The chain links TRBV5-1 to TRBJ2-5; D is possibly TRBD2 (5 bases). The germline gives CDR1 SGHRS, CDR2 YFSETQ. Trimming pared 0 bases from V and 0 bases from J, leaving 15 bases between. The CDR3 has 17 residues. Full variable domain (rest looked up from reference TRBV5-1 and TRBJ2-5): KAGVTQTPRYLIKTRGQQVTLSCSPISGHRSVSWYQQTPGQGLQFLFEYFSETQRNKGNFPGRFSGRQFSNSRSEMNVSTLELGDSALYLCASSLDGVRADQETQYFGPGTRLLVL.

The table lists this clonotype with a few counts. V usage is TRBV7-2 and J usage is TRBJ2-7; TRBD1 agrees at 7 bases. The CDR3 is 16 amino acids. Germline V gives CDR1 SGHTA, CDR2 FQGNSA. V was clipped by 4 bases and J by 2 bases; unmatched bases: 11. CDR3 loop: CASSSTGSAGAYEQYF. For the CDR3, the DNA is TGTGCCAGCAGCTCGACAGGGTCCGCCGGGGCCTACGAGCAGTACTTC.

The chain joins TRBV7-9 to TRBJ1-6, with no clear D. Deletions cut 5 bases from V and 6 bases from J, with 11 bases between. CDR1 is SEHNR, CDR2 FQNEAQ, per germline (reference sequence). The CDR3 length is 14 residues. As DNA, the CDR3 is TGTGCCAGCAGCGGACGGGGTATTAATTCACCCCTCCACTTT. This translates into CASSGRGINSPLHF.

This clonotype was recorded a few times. CDR3 amino acids: CATSANRIQETQYF. CDR3 nucleotides: TGTGCCACCAGTGCCAACAGGATCCAAGAGACCCAGTACTTC. V is TRBV24-1 and J is TRBJ2-5; D is possibly TRBD1 (5 bases). V dropped 5 bases and J dropped 1 base, with 10 bases sitting between them. The CDR3 extends over 14 amino acids. Germline loops: CDR1 KGHDR, CDR2 SFDVKD.

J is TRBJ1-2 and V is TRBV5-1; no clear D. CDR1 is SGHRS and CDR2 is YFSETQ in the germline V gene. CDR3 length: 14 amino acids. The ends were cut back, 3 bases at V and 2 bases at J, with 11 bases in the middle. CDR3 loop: CASSSAVYNYGYTF. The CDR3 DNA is TGCGCCAGCAGCTCAGCCGTTTACAACTATGGCTACACCTTC.

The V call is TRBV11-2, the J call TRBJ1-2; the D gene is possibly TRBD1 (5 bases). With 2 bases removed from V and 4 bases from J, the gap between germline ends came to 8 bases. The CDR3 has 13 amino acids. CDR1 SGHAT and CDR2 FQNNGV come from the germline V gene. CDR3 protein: CASSLPTVYGYTF. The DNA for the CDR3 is TGTGCCAGCAGCTTACCGACAGTCTATGGCTACACCTTC.

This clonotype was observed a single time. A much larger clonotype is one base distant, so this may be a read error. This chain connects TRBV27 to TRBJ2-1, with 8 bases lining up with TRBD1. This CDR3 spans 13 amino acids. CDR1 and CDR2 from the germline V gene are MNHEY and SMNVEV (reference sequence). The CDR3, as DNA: TGTGCCAGCAGCGGGACAGGCTACAATGGGCAGTTCTTC. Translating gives CASSGTGYNGQFF.

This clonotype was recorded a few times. Written as DNA, the CDR3 is TGTGCCAGCAGTTTGGAGGACGGATCTAGCACAGATACGCAGTATTTT. Translating gives CASSLEDGSSTDTQYF. This chain links TRBV12-3 or TRBV12-4 with TRBJ2-3, with D possibly TRBD2 on 5 matching bases. The ends were cut back, 3 bases at V and 0 bases at J, with 13 bases in the middle. The CDR3 has 16 residues.

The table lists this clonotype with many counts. CDR3: CASSLSSYEQYF. CDR3 nucleotide sequence: TGTGCCAGCAGCCTTAGCTCCTACGAGCAGTACTTC. The V gene is TRBV28, the J gene TRBJ2-7, with D unclear. This CDR3 has 12 amino acids. V gave up 6 bases and J gave up 0 bases, with 6 bases separating them. CDR1 is MDHEN and CDR2 is SYDVKM in the germline V gene.

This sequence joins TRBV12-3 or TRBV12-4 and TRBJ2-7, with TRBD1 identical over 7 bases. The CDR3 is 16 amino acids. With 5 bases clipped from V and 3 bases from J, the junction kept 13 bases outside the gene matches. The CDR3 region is CASSPRPGTADYEQYF. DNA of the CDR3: TGTGCCAGCAGTCCGCGTCCCGGGACAGCCGACTACGAGCAGTACTTC.

CDR3 DNA: TGTGCCAGCTCACCACCGTCACAGGCAGTGAGTTCACCCCTCCACTTT. It is translated as CASSPPSQAVSSPLHF. This sequence joins TRBV18 and TRBJ1-6; D may be TRBD1 (5 bases). Germline assignment: CDR1 KGHSH and CDR2 LQKENI. V lost 0 bases to trimming and J lost 9 bases, with 15 bases between them. The CDR3 contains 16 residues.

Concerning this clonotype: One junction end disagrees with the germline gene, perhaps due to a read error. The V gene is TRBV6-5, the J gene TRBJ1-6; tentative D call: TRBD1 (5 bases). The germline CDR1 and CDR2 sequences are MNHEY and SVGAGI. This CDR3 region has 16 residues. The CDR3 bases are TGTGCCAGCAGTTACTCGGGACCCCGCAGCAATTCACCCTTCCACTTT. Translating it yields CASSYSGPRSNSPFHF.

CDR3 loop: CASSRTRQFF. The CDR3 nucleotides read TGTGCCAGCAGTCGGACAAGGCAGTTCTTC. This chain links TRBV12-3 or TRBV12-4 with TRBJ2-1; perhaps TRBD1 as D (5 bases). The CDR3 has 10 amino acids. V lost 5 bases to trimming and J lost 12 bases, with 8 bases between them.

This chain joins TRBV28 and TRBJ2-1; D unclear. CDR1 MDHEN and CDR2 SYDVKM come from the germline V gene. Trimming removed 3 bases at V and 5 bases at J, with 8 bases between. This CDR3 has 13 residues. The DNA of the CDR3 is TGTGCCAGCAGTTTTGGGCAGGACAATGAGCAGTTCTTC. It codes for CASSFGQDNEQFF.

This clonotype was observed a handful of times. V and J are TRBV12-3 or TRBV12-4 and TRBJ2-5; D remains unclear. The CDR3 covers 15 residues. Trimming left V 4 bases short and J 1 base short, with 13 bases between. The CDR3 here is CASSSGRMIQETQYF. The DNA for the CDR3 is TGTGCCAGCAGTTCCGGACGGATGATCCAAGAGACCCAGTACTTC.

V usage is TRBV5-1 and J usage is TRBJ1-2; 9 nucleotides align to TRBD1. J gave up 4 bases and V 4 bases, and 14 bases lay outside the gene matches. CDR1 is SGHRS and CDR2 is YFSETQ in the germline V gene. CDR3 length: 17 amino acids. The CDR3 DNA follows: TGCGCCAGCAGCCCAGCGACCGGGACAGGGCGATTCTATGGCTACACCTTC. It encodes CASSPATGTGRFYGYTF.

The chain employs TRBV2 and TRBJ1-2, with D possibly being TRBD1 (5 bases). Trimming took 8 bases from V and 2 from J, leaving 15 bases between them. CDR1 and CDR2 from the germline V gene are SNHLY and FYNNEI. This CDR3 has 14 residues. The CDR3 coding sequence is TGTGCCAGCCCAAGCGGGGGGGTAAACTATGGCTACACCTTC. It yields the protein CASPSGGVNYGYTF.

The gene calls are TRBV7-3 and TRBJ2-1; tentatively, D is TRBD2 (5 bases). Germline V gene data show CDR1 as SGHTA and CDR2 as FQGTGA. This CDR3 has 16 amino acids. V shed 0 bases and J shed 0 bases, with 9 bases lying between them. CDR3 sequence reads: CASSLTSSVSYNEQFF. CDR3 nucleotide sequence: TGTGCCAGCAGCTTAACGAGTAGCGTCTCCTACAATGAGCAGTTCTTC.

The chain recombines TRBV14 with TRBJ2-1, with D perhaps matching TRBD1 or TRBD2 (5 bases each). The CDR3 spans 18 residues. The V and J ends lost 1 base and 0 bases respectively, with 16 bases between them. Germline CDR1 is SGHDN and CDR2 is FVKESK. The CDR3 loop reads CASSQGLIRGRSYNEQFF. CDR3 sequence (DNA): TGTGCCAGCAGCCAAGGTTTGATTCGGGGCCGCTCCTACAATGAGCAGTTCTTC.